The entry below describes one TCR beta chain. Every bit of the isolated RNA underwent reverse transcription, so sequencing read expressed TCRB transcripts. Produced via immunoSEQ multiplex PCR; TCRdb's table is partial and in-frame only. The profile covers a few hundred thousand clones, with roughly 13% appearing a single time and more than 0.015% taken by the ten largest. The sample originates from a study of beta chain features in type 1 diabetes. The CDR3 runs 15 residues. Germline V gene sequence: CDR1 MNHEY, CDR2 SMNVEV (reference sequence). The V end lost 2 bases, the J end lost 2 bases, and 10 bases lay between the germline ends.

The sequence derives from a man aged 18 to 30 in good health. The rearrangement joins TRBV27 to TRBJ1-3; D gene ambiguous. The source material was naive CD4+ T cells from blood. CDR3 sequence: CASSLEGLPGNTIYF. In DNA form, the CDR3 reads TGTGCCAGCAGTTTAGAGGGATTGCCTGGAAACACCATATATTTT.